This T cell receptor (beta chain) emerged from a study of cytomegalovirus exposure and HLA in healthy donors. PCR primers comprised 60 Vbeta and 13 Jbeta primers. TCRdb's copy holds only in-frame clones and misses some; the assay was immunoSEQ multiplex PCR. The sample shows 150,000 to 200,000 clones, roughly 79% of them seen only once. The CDR3 has 11 residues. Germline V gene lookup returns CDR1 GTSNPN and CDR2 SVGIG (reference sequence). V was cut by 7 bases and J by 6 bases, with 12 bases left in between. The sample consisted of PBMCs. The receptor's source is a woman in her twenties or thirties in good health and CMV-seropositive. The rearrangement uses TRBV30 and TRBJ1-2; D is unclear. CDR3 region: CASFRGHGYTF. The CDR3 nucleotides read TGTGCCTCATTCAGAGGGCATGGCTACACCTTC. The entire variable domain, with the rest obtained from reference TRBV30 and TRBJ1-2, is as follows: SQTIHQWPATLVQPVGSPLSLECTVEGTSNPNLYWYRQAAGRGLQLLFYSVGIGQISSEVPQNLSASRPQDRQFILSSKKLLLSDSGFYLCASFRGHGYTFGSGTRLTVV.